The 27 T cell receptor beta chains listed next were all sequenced from one sample in a study of identical twins. A single record per CDR3 protein comes from TCRdb applying MiXCR to the 5' RACE reads. The sample has roughly 490,000 distinct CDR3 sequences; more than 13% are singletons. A further study also used this sample, focusing on yellow fever vaccine responses in identical twins.

Sample: CD4+ T cells sorted from blood. The receptor source for this set is a woman between 18 and 29 years old in good health.

The J gene is TRBJ2-2, the V gene TRBV28, with 13 nucleotides matching TRBD2. V lost 7 bases and J lost 5; bases outside the gene matches: 4. Germline lookup yields CDR1 MDHEN and CDR2 SYDVKM. This CDR3 is built from 15 residues. The CDR3, as DNA: TGTGCCAGCACTACTAGCGGGAGGGGGACCGGGGAGCTGTTTTTT. Translation: CASTTSGRGTGELFF.

This clonotype was counted between two and nine times. This chain uses TRBV3-1 with TRBJ1-3; no firm D call. From germline, CDR1 is LGHDT and CDR2 YNNKEL (reference sequence). This CDR3 is 12 amino acids long. V lost 4 bases to trimming and J lost 4 bases, with 5 bases between them. CDR3 sequence: CASSPAGNTIYF. The CDR3 coding sequence is TGTGCCAGCAGCCCGGCAGGAAACACCATATATTTT.

This clonotype was seen more than once but under ten times. The V call is TRBV20-1, the J call TRBJ2-7; D is unclear. Between the trimmed V and J ends, which lost 6 bases and 0 bases, there was a span of 12 bases. The CDR3 has 13 residues. Germline V gene data show CDR1 as DFQATT and CDR2 as SNEGSKA (reference sequence). The DNA for the CDR3 is TGCAGTGCCCCCGGCGAGTCCTCCTACGAGCAGTACTTC. Translation: CSAPGESSYEQYF.

This clonotype has more than one count but fewer than ten. In nucleotides, the CDR3 is TGTGCCAGCAGCCCGGGACAGACCGGGGAGCTGTTTTTT. This translates into CASSPGQTGELFF. The gene calls are TRBV12-3 or TRBV12-4 and TRBJ2-2; the match to TRBD1 covers 7 bases. V was clipped by 6 bases and J by 5 bases; unmatched bases: 3. The CDR3 covers 13 residues.

This chain joins TRBV4-1 and TRBJ1-2; D not resolved. The CDR3 is 15 amino acids. Per germline, CDR1 MGHRA and CDR2 YSYEKL. Trimming removed 2 bases at V and 1 base at J, with 11 bases between. In nucleotides, the CDR3 is TGCGCCAGCAGCCAATCCGCCGGAGTTAACTATGGCTACACCTTC. It codes for CASSQSAGVNYGYTF.

This clonotype was observed a few times. The chain links TRBV7-2 to TRBJ2-1; D gene unclear. Deletions cut 1 base from V and 6 bases from J, with 16 bases between. This CDR3 comprises 16 residues. CDR1 and CDR2 (germline): SGHTA, FQGNSA. The CDR3 nucleotides are TGTGCCAGCAGCTTAGGGCGATTCGGTCCCCTCAATGAGCAGTTCTTC. It specifies CASSLGRFGPLNEQFF.

The chain recombines TRBV12-3 or TRBV12-4 with TRBJ1-4; D gene unclear. CDR3 size: 15 residues. V was shortened by 5 bases and J by 0 bases, with 10 bases between the two germline ends. This CDR3 is CASSPTFATNEKLFF. The CDR3 region has the DNA TGTGCCAGCAGTCCTACATTTGCAACTAATGAAAAACTGTTTTTT.

The chain recombines TRBV20-1 with TRBJ2-2; D may match TRBD1 or TRBD2 (5 bases each). The CDR3 runs to 12 residues. The germline V gene encodes CDR1 DFQATT and CDR2 SNEGSKA (reference sequence). Trimming removed 6 bases from V and 6 bases from J, with 11 bases in between. Here the CDR3 DNA reads TGCAGTGCAAACCGGGACCCCGGGGAGCTGTTTTTT. It encodes CSANRDPGELFF.

The sample holds a few counts of this clonotype. This sequence joins TRBV20-1 and TRBJ2-1; no clear D. Germline values: CDR1 DFQATT, CDR2 SNEGSKA (reference sequence). The CDR3 consists of 15 residues. V was trimmed by 3 bases and J by 5 bases, leaving 17 bases between them. DNA for the CDR3: TGCAGTGCTAGCCCTCAGTTCCCCCCAAACAATGAGCAGTTCTTC. This sequence encodes CSASPQFPPNNEQFF.

This chain links TRBV4-2 with TRBJ2-3, with 11 positions matching TRBD1. CDR1 LGHNA and CDR2 YNFKEQ come from the germline V gene. V lost 0 bases and J lost 4; bases outside the gene matches: 9. The CDR3 is 18 amino acids. The CDR3 DNA follows: TGTGCCAGCAGCCAAGATCTCCGGACAGGGGGCAATGCAGATACGCAGTATTTT. Encoded protein: CASSQDLRTGGNADTQYF.

This clonotype was seen more than once but under ten times. This chain uses TRBV20-1 with TRBJ2-3; D is tentatively TRBD1 or TRBD2 (5 bases each). Trimming took 0 bases from V and 0 from J, leaving 16 bases between them. Germline CDR1 DFQATT, CDR2 SNEGSKA (reference sequence). The CDR3 spans 17 residues. The CDR3, as DNA: TGCAGTGCTAGAGATCTGGGGACGGCGATTAGCACAGATACGCAGTATTTT. This gives the protein CSARDLGTAISTDTQYF.

There are a few counts of this clonotype. This chain connects TRBV18 to TRBJ2-2, with D possibly being TRBD1 (5 bases). The CDR3 is 15 residues long. The V gene lost 6 bases and the J gene lost 1 base, with 12 bases spanning the gap. The germline V gene has CDR1 KGHSH and CDR2 LQKENI. The DNA for the CDR3 is TGTGCCAGCTCCATGGGGCTGGTGAACACCGGGGAGCTGTTTTTT. Residues: CASSMGLVNTGELFF.

This clonotype came up a few times. The rearrangement uses TRBV5-1 and TRBJ2-7, with D perhaps matching TRBD2 (6 bases). The CDR3 length is 14 residues. CDR1 is SGHRS and CDR2 is YFSETQ in the germline V gene. V lost 4 bases, J lost 6 bases, and 17 bases lay in between. CDR3 loop: CASSAYTSAGEQYF. In DNA, the CDR3 is TGCGCCAGCAGCGCCTACACCTCAGCGGGCGAGCAGTACTTC.

The sample holds a few counts of this clonotype. The J gene is TRBJ2-1, the V gene TRBV9; 9 bases agree with TRBD1. Germline V gene lookup returns CDR1 SGDLS and CDR2 YYNGEE. This CDR3 is 16 amino acids long. Unmatched junction bases numbered 9, after V lost 2 bases and J lost 6 bases. The CDR3 loop is CASSVEPGQGLNEQFF. Written as DNA, the CDR3 is TGTGCCAGCAGCGTGGAACCGGGACAGGGCCTCAATGAGCAGTTCTTC.

Only a few counts were recorded for this clonotype. The chain couples TRBV27 to TRBJ2-1, with 9 bases fitting TRBD1. CDR3 length: 15 amino acids. The germline CDR1 and CDR2 sequences are MNHEY and SMNVEV (reference sequence). The ends lost 6 bases at V and 5 bases at J; junction bases unmatched: 8. The CDR3 DNA reads TGTGCCAGCAGGGCCGGGACAGGGACCCACAATGAGCAGTTCTTC. Encoded protein: CASRAGTGTHNEQFF.

The chain joins TRBV3-1 to TRBJ2-7; 8 bases align to TRBD1. There are 12 residues in the CDR3. V lost 4 bases and J lost 7; bases outside the gene matches: 3. Per the germline V gene, CDR1 is LGHDT and CDR2 is YNNKEL (reference sequence). The CDR3, as DNA: TGTGCCAGCAGCCCAGACAGGGGTGAGCAGTACTTC. Protein sequence: CASSPDRGEQYF.

The chain recombines TRBV27 with TRBJ2-2, with 9 bases aligning to TRBD1. Germline assignment: CDR1 MNHEY and CDR2 SMNVEV (reference sequence). The J segment lost 3 bases and the V segment lost 5 bases, leaving 7 bases of the junction unmatched. The CDR3 loop spans 16 amino acids. This CDR3 is CASSVQGAMDTGELFF. The CDR3 DNA reads as TGTGCCAGCAGTGTACAGGGGGCTATGGACACCGGGGAGCTGTTTTTT.

A few counts support this clonotype. This rearrangement joins TRBV12-3 or TRBV12-4 to TRBJ1-1, with D perhaps matching TRBD1 (6 bases). V lost 3 bases, J lost 5 bases, and 13 bases lay in between. The CDR3 consists of 14 residues. The CDR3 sequence is CASSFLDSKTEAFF. DNA for the CDR3: TGTGCCAGCAGTTTTCTGGACAGTAAAACTGAAGCTTTCTTT.

This clonotype was found a few times. This CDR3 is CSARDSGGWGKNIQYF. In nucleotides, the CDR3 is TGCAGTGCCCGAGATAGCGGGGGGTGGGGCAAAAACATTCAGTACTTC. This chain uses TRBV20-1 with TRBJ2-4; the match to TRBD2 covers 10 bases. V dropped 6 bases and J dropped 3; count of bases not matched to a gene: 11. CDR1 and CDR2 (germline): DFQATT, SNEGSKA (reference sequence). The CDR3 has 16 amino acids.

The chain combines TRBV11-3 with TRBJ2-5; D could derive from TRBD1 or TRBD2 (6 bases each). The germline V gene has CDR1 SGHNT and CDR2 YENEEA. With 2 bases removed from V and 4 bases from J, the gap between germline ends came to 14 bases. This CDR3 has 15 residues. The CDR3 DNA sequence: TGTGCCAGCAGCTTACGAACAGGGAGGTCAGAGACCCAGTACTTC. It translates to CASSLRTGRSETQYF.

The chain recombines TRBV7-2 with TRBJ2-7; D tentatively reads TRBD1 or TRBD2 (5 bases each). CDR1 SGHTA and CDR2 FQGNSA come from the germline V gene. Trimming shortened V by 5 bases and J by 4 bases, and 9 bases separated the two germline ends. This CDR3 spans 12 amino acids. The DNA of the CDR3 is TGTGCCAGCAGCGGGGGTGTGTACGAGCAGTACTTC. It is translated as CASSGGVYEQYF.

The rearrangement links TRBV4-2 to TRBJ2-7, with D hard to call. CDR1 and CDR2 from the germline V gene are LGHNA and YNFKEQ. The CDR3 covers 13 residues. V lost 0 bases and J 5 bases, leaving 8 bases between the germline ends. The CDR3 region has the DNA TGTGCCAGCAGCCAAGATGGGGTCCACGAGCAGTACTTC. Its translation: CASSQDGVHEQYF.

This chain uses TRBV7-9 with TRBJ2-7; D possibly uses TRBD1 or TRBD2 (5 bases each). The germline CDR1 and CDR2 sequences are SEHNR and FQNEAQ (reference sequence). The CDR3 has 13 residues. V was pared by 5 bases and J by 7 bases, with 15 bases between. CDR3 sequence (DNA): TGTGCCAGCAGCCCCGGGACGACGAGAGAGCAGTACTTC. Its translation: CASSPGTTREQYF.

This clonotype was seen many times. The chain couples TRBV6-2 or TRBV6-3 to TRBJ2-7; 8 nucleotides agree with TRBD1. This CDR3 comprises 13 residues. V was clipped by 2 bases and J by 3 bases; unmatched bases: 0. CDR1 and CDR2 (germline): MNHEY, SVGEGT. For the CDR3, the DNA is TGTGCCAGCAGTTACGGGACAGGCTACGAGCAGTACTTC. This encodes CASSYGTGYEQYF.

This clonotype occurred a few times. V usage is TRBV7-9 and J usage is TRBJ2-5; no reliable D call. Trimming took off 5 bases at V and 4 bases at J, with 14 bases between the two ends. Germline V CDR1 and CDR2: SEHNR, FQNEAQ (reference sequence). The CDR3 covers 14 residues. The CDR3: CASSPNWALETQYF. CDR3 bases: TGTGCCAGCAGCCCTAATTGGGCGTTAGAGACCCAGTACTTC.

This clonotype has a handful of counts. The J gene is TRBJ1-4, the V gene TRBV5-1; 7 bases agree with TRBD1. J gave up 4 bases and V 4 bases, and 4 bases lay outside the gene matches. The CDR3 length is 14 residues. From germline, CDR1 is SGHRS and CDR2 YFSETQ. DNA of the CDR3: TGCGCCAGCAGCAACAGGGGTGGTAATGAAAAACTGTTTTTT. Translation gives CASSNRGGNEKLFF.

This chain joins TRBV5-1 and TRBJ2-2; D is possibly TRBD1 (5 bases). The CDR3 runs to 15 residues. V was trimmed by 0 bases and J by 7 bases, leaving 13 bases between them. CDR1 SGHRS and CDR2 YFSETQ come from the germline V gene. This chain's CDR3 is CASSLGSRGFGELFF. As DNA, the CDR3 is TGCGCCAGCAGCTTGGGGTCAAGGGGATTCGGGGAGCTGTTTTTT.